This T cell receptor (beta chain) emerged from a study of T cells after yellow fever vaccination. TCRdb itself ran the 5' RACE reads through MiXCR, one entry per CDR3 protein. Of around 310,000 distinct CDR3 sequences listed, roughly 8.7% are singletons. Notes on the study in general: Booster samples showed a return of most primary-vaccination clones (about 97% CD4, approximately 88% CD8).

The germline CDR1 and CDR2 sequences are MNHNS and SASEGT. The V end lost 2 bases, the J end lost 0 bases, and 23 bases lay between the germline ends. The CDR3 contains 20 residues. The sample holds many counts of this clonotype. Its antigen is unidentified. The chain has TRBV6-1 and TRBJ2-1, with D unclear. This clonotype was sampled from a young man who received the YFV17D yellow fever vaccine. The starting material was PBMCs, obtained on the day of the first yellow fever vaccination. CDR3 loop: CASSEYYLAPPESSYNEQFF. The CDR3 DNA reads TGTGCCAGCAGTGAATACTACCTGGCCCCACCAGAGAGCTCCTACAATGAGCAGTTCTTC.